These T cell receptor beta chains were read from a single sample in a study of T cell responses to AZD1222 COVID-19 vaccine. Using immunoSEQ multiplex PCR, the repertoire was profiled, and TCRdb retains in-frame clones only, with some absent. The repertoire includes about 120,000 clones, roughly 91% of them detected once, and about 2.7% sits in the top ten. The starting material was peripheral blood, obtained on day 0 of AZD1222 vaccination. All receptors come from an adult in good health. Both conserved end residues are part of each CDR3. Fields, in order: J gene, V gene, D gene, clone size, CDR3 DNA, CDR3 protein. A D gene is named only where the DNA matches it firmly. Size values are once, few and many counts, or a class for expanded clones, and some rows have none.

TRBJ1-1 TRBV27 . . TGTGCCAGCAGTTACCGGGACCCTAGAAGAGCTTTCTTT CASSYRDPRRAFF
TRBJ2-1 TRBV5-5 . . TGTGCCAGCAGCTTATTCGGTGACAATGAGCAGTTCTTC CASSLFGDNEQFF
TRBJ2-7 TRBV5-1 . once TGCGCCAGCAGCTTGGGGGGGACCGAGCAGTACTTC CASSLGGTEQYF
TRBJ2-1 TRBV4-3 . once TGCGCCAGCAGCCAAGATGGTCCGGGGATCGGTGAGCAGTTCTTC CASSQDGPGIGEQFF
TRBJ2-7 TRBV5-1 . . TGCGCCAGCAGCTTTGAGGGAAGCTCCTACGAGCAGTACTTC CASSFEGSSYEQYF
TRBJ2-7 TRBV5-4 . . TGTGCCAGCAGTTGGGCAGGCACCCCTACGGAGCAGTACTTC CASSWAGTPTEQYF
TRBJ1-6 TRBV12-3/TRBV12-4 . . TGTGCCAGCAGTCCGGGACCGTCACCCCTCCACTTT CASSPGPSPLHF
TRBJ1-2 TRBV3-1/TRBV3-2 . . TGTGCCAGCAGCCTTCCAGGAGGGAGCTATGGCTACACCTTC CASSLPGGSYGYTF
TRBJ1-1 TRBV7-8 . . TGTGCCAGCAGCCAATCCGCCTCGGAGAACACTGAAGCTTTCTTT CASSQSASENTEAFF
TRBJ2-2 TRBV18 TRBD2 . TGTGCCAGCTCACCTCTAGCGGGAGGGCCCACCGGGGAGCTGTTTTTT CASSPLAGGPTGELFF
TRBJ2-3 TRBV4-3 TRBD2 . TGCGCCAGCAGCCAAGTTGTAGCGGGAGGGGCAGATACGCAGTATTTT CASSQVVAGGADTQYF
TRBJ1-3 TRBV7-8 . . TGTGCCAGCAGCCCGAACTCTGGAAACACCATATATTTT CASSPNSGNTIYF
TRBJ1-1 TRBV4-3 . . TGCGCCAGCAGCCAAGATATTGGGGGCTCGGTCACTGAAGCTTTCTTT CASSQDIGGSVTEAFF
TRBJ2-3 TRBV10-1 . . TGCGCCAGCCAACCACGATTGGGAGATACGCAGTATTTT CASQPRLGDTQYF
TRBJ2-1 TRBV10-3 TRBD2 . TGTGCCATCAGGACGCGGCATAGCGGGAGGGAGAATGAGCAGTTCTTC CAIRTRHSGRENEQFF
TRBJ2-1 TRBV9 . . TGTGCCAGCAGCGTATGGGGCGGACCCTACAATGAGCAGTTCTTC CASSVWGGPYNEQFF
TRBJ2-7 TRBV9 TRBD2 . TGTGCCAGCAGCGCCGGGAGGCTAGCGACGGCCGAGCAGTACTTC CASSAGRLATAEQYF
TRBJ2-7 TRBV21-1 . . TGTGCCAGCAGCATGGGAGGGGGGACCTACGAGCAGTACTTC CASSMGGGTYEQYF
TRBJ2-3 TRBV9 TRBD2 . TGTGCCAGCAGCGTACGGCTAGCGGGAGGGGGGGCAGATACGCAGTATTTT CASSVRLAGGGADTQYF
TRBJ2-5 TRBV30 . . TGTGCCTGGAGTGTCCGGGGTAGGGAGACCCAGTACTTC CAWSVRGRETQYF
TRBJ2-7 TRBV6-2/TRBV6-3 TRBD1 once TGTGCCAGCAGTTACGGCGGGACAGGGGGCAACGAGCAGTACTTC CASSYGGTGGNEQYF
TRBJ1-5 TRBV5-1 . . TGCGCCAGCAGCTTGAGCGTGGATCAGCCCCAGCATTTT CASSLSVDQPQHF
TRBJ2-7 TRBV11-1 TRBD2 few TGTGCCAGCAGCTTACTAGCGGGAGAGGGCGAGCAGTACTTC CASSLLAGEGEQYF
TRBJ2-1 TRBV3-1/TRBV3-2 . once TGTGCCAGCTCGGACTTTTACAATGAGCAGTTCTTC CASSDFYNEQFF
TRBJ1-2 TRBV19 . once TGTGCCATACGAGCGGGGCTTGAGTCTCATGGCTACACCTTC CAIRAGLESHGYTF
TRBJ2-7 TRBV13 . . TGTGCCAGCAGCTCGCATACTTCCACAGGGATGGGCGAGCAGTACTTC CASSSHTSTGMGEQYF
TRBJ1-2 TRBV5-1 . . TGCGCCAGCAGCTTGGTTGGCGGGTCCGGTTCTTACGATGGCTACACCTTC CASSLVGGSGSYDGYTF
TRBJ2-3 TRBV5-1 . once TGCGCCAGCAGCCATTTCCTCCCGTCTGGTACAGATACGCAGTATTTT CASSHFLPSGTDTQYF
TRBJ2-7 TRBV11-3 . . TGTGCCAGCAGCTTCCCGGGCAGGTCGGACGAGCAGTACTTC CASSFPGRSDEQYF